These 14 T cell receptor beta chains share one sample of origin, sequenced in a study of blood T cell repertoires in COVID-19. Clones were sequenced by immunoSEQ multiplex PCR, and TCRdb holds only the in-frame ones, with some missing. The repertoire holds 130,000 to 150,000 clones, with roughly four fifths as singletons. The source material was peripheral blood. The receptors shown here come from a human donor with acute or convalescent COVID-19. The donor label of this sample is uncertain.

The gene calls are TRBV30 and TRBJ2-5; 8 bases line up with TRBD1. Germline CDR1 reads GTSNPN; CDR2 reads SVGIG (reference sequence). The V gene end was trimmed by 2 bases and the J gene end by 6 bases; junction bases not matched to a gene: 14. CDR3 size: 16 residues. In nucleotides, the CDR3 is TGTGCCTGGAGTCCCCACTGGGACAGGACGAGCCAGACCCAGTACTTC. This gives the protein CAWSPHWDRTSQTQYF. Filled out from reference TRBV30 and TRBJ2-5, the complete variable domain reads SQTIHQWPATLVQPVGSPLSLECTVEGTSNPNLYWYRQAAGRGLQLLFYSVGIGQISSEVPQNLSASRPQDRQFILSSKKLLLSDSGFYLCAWSPHWDRTSQTQYFGPGTRLLVL.

As concerns this clone: Mismatch with germline at one junction end may stem from a read error. The chain is built from TRBV6-1 and TRBJ1-1; 8 nucleotides match TRBD1. This CDR3 is built from 14 residues. CDR1 MNHNS and CDR2 SASEGT come from the germline V gene. In DNA form, the CDR3 reads TGTGCCAGCAGAGAAGACAGGGGGAACACTGAAGCTTTCTTT. Protein sequence: CASREDRGNTEAFF.

Written as DNA, the CDR3 is TGTGCCAGCAGCCGACAGGGTCTGATTAATGAAAAACTGTTTTTT. It codes for CASSRQGLINEKLFF. The chain combines TRBV7-8 with TRBJ1-4, with 7 bases that match TRBD1. The V and J ends lost 5 bases and 4 bases, in that order; junction bases with no gene match: 7. The CDR3 length is 15 residues. Germline lookup yields CDR1 SGHVS and CDR2 FQNEAQ.

The V gene is TRBV6-1, the J gene TRBJ1-1, with D possibly TRBD1 on 5 matching bases. The V end was cut by 2 bases, the J end by 1 base, with 8 bases between. This CDR3 has 14 amino acids. Germline CDR1 is MNHNS and CDR2 is SASEGT. The CDR3 is CASSEWGRNTEAFF. In DNA form, the CDR3 reads TGTGCCAGCAGTGAATGGGGCAGGAACACTGAAGCTTTCTTT.

This rearrangement joins TRBV3-1 (or the pseudogene TRBV3-2) to TRBJ2-7, with 11 bases aligning to TRBD2. The trim removed 0 bases at V and 3 bases at J, leaving 13 bases unmatched. Germline V gives CDR1 LGHDT, CDR2 YNNKEL (reference sequence). CDR3 size: 19 residues. This chain's CDR3 is CASSQDVPLAGGHSYEQYF. CDR3 sequence (DNA): TGTGCCAGCAGCCAAGATGTTCCTTTAGCGGGGGGGCACAGCTACGAGCAGTACTTC.

The V call is TRBV27, the J call TRBJ1-2; the match to TRBD1 covers 10 bases. V trimming: 4 bases; J trimming: 7 bases; junction bases outside the gene matches: 18. Germline CDR1 MNHEY, CDR2 SMNVEV (reference sequence). The CDR3 has 18 residues. The CDR3 DNA reads TGTGCCAGCAGTTCCGAACCCGGGACAGGGGACCCGGGAAGTGGCTACACCTTC. Its protein product is CASSSEPGTGDPGSGYTF.

The genes are TRBV28 and TRBJ1-2; 11 positions agree with TRBD1. Germline V gives CDR1 MDHEN, CDR2 SYDVKM. The trim removed 5 bases at V and 1 base at J, leaving 6 bases unmatched. This CDR3 is 16 amino acids long. Here the CDR3 reads CASSPRGQGGNYGYTF. The DNA of the CDR3 is TGTGCCAGCAGTCCCAGGGGACAGGGGGGTAACTATGGCTACACCTTC.

The V gene is TRBV2, the J gene TRBJ2-7; possible D gene TRBD1, 6 bases. CDR3 length equals 16 residues. Trimming took 6 bases from V and 4 from J, leaving 22 bases between them. From germline, CDR1 is SNHLY and CDR2 FYNNEI. CDR3 loop: CASSVLTGGYKYEQYF. The CDR3 DNA reads TGTGCCAGCAGCGTACTAACTGGGGGCTATAAATACGAGCAGTACTTC.

The chain links TRBV5-6 to TRBJ2-7; 13 positions agree with TRBD2. Germline CDR1 SGHDT, CDR2 YYEEEE. This CDR3 is built from 18 residues. J gave up 2 bases and V 6 bases, and 14 bases lay outside the gene matches. The chain's CDR3 is CASTHRELAGGSTYEQYF. The CDR3 nucleotides are TGTGCCAGCACCCACAGGGAACTAGCGGGGGGGTCAACCTACGAGCAGTACTTC. Full variable domain (missing parts from reference TRBV5-6 and TRBJ2-7): DAGVTQSPTHLIKTRGQQVTLRCSPKSGHDTVSWYQQALGQGPQFIFQYYEEEERQRGNFPDRFSGHQFPNYSSELNVNALLLGDSALYLCASTHRELAGGSTYEQYFGPGTRLTVT.

The chain couples TRBV18 to TRBJ2-7; 10 bases agree with TRBD1. From germline, CDR1 is KGHSH and CDR2 LQKENI. This CDR3 is built from 14 residues. V lost 4 bases and J lost 6; bases outside the gene matches: 6. CDR3 in DNA: TGTGCCAGCTCACTCCGGGACAGGGGCGTCGAGCAGTACTTC. Its translation is CASSLRDRGVEQYF.

This chain joins TRBV5-1 and TRBJ2-1; TRBD2 matches 11 bases. Trimming took 2 bases from V and 7 from J; bases not matched to a gene: 11. The CDR3 consists of 17 residues. Germline V gene sequence: CDR1 SGHRS, CDR2 YFSETQ. CDR3 DNA sequence: TGCGCCAGCAGCTTTAATCCCCCTAGCGGGGGGCGGAATGAGCAGTTCTTC. This gives the protein CASSFNPPSGGRNEQFF.

The V and J genes are TRBV3-1 (or the pseudogene TRBV3-2) and TRBJ2-4; D might be TRBD1 (6 bases). Germline loops: CDR1 LGHDT, CDR2 YNNKEL (reference sequence). CDR3 length: 19 residues. The V end lost 0 bases, the J end lost 4 bases, and 22 bases lay between the germline ends. CDR3 residues: CASSQDPFLNRDSKNIQYF. The CDR3 bases are TGTGCCAGCAGCCAAGATCCCTTCTTGAACAGGGATTCAAAAAACATTCAGTACTTC.

This clone was seen just once. This chain links TRBV6-5 with TRBJ2-5; tentatively, D is TRBD2 (6 bases). CDR3 size: 13 residues. V lost 6 bases, J lost 5 bases, and 13 bases lay in between. The germline V gene encodes CDR1 MNHEY and CDR2 SVGAGI. The CDR3 nucleotides read TGTGCCAGCAGCTATAGCGGCGGGGAGACCCAGTACTTC. It encodes CASSYSGGETQYF.

The chain carries TRBV6-5 and TRBJ1-2; D gene ambiguous. Trimming shortened V by 4 bases and J by 5 bases, and 14 bases separated the two germline ends. Germline V gene sequence: CDR1 MNHEY, CDR2 SVGAGI. The CDR3 spans 14 residues. CDR3 DNA: TGTGCCAGCAGTTTGGTTTCAGGAGGGTATGGCTACACCTTC. Its protein product is CASSLVSGGYGYTF.